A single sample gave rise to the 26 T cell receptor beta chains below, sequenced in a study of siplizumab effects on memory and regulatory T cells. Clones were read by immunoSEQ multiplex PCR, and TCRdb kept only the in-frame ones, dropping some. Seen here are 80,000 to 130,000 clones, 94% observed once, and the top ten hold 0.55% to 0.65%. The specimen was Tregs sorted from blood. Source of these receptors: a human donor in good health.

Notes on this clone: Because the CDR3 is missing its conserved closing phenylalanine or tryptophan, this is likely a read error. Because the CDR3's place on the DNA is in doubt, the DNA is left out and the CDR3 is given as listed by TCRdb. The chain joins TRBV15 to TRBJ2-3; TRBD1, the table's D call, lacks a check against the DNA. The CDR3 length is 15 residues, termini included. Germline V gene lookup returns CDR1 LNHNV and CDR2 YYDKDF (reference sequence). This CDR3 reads CATSRGDRGVTRELL.

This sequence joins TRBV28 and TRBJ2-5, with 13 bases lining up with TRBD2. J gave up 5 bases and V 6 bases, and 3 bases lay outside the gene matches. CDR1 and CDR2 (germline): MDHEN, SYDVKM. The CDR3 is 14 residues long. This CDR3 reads CASSLLAGGETQYF. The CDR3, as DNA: TGTGCCAGCAGCCTACTAGCGGGGGGGGAGACCCAGTACTTC.

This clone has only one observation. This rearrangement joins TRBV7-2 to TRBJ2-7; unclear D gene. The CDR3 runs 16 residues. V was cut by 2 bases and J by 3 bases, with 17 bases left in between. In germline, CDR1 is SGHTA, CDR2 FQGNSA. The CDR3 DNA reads TGTGCCAGCAGCTTATTCGTAGGTGCGCGGAGCTACGAGCAGTACTTC. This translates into CASSLFVGARSYEQYF. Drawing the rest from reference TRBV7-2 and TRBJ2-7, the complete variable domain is GAGVSQSPSNKVTEKGKDVELRCDPISGHTALYWYRQSLGQGLEFLIYFQGNSAPDKSGLPSDRFSAERTGGSVSTLTIQRTQQEDSAVYLCASSLFVGARSYEQYFGPGTRLTVT.

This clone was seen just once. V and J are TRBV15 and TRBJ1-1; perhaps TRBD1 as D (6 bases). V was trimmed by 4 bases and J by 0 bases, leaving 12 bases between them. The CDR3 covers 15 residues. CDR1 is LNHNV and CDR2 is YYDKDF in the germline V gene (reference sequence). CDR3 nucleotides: TGTGCCACCAGCAAAGGACAGCTATTGAACACTGAAGCTTTCTTT. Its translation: CATSKGQLLNTEAFF.

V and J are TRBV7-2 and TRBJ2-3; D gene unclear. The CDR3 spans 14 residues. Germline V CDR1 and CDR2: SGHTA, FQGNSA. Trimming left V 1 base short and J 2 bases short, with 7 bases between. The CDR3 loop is CASSLGPNTDTQYF. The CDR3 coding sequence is TGTGCCAGCAGCTTAGGGCCAAACACAGATACGCAGTATTTT.

The CDR3 protein is CASSPPGALYGYTF. The CDR3 DNA follows: TGTGCCAGCTCCCCCCCGGGGGCTCTCTATGGCTACACCTTC. The V and J genes are TRBV28 and TRBJ1-2; tentative D call: TRBD1 (6 bases). Trimming left V 8 bases short and J 4 bases short, with 17 bases between. Germline CDR1 is MDHEN and CDR2 is SYDVKM. The CDR3 runs 14 residues.

The CDR3 DNA reads TGTGCCAGCAGTCCGGCCTCGGGGCAGTTCTTC. Protein: CASSPASGQFF. The rearrangement links TRBV6-6 to TRBJ2-1; D unclear. Trimming took off 5 bases at V and 12 bases at J, with 11 bases between the two ends. The CDR3 runs 11 residues. Germline CDR1 reads MNHNY; CDR2 reads SVGAGI (reference sequence).

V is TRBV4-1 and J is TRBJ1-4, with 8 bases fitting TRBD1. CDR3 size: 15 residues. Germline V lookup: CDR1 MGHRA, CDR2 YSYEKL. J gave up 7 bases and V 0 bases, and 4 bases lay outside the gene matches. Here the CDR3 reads CASSQDGTGPEKLFF. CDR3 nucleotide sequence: TGCGCCAGCAGCCAAGATGGGACAGGACCTGAAAAACTGTTTTTT.

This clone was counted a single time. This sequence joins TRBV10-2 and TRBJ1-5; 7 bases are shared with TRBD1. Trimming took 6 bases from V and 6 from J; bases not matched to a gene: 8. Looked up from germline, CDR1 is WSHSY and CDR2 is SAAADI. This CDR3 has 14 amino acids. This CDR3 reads CASRDTGVAQPQHF. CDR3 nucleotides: TGCGCCAGCAGGGATACAGGGGTTGCTCAGCCCCAGCATTTT.

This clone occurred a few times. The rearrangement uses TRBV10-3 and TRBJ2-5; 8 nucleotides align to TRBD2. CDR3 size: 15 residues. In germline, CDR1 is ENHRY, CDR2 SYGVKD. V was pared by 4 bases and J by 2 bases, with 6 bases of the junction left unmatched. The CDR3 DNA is TGTGCCATCAGTGCTTCACTAGCGGCTCAAGAGACCCAGTACTTC. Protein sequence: CAISASLAAQETQYF.

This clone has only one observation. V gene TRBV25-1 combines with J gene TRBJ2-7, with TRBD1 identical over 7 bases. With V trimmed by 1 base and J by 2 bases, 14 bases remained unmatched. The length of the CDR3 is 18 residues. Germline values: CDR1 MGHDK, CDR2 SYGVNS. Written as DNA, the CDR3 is TGTGCCAGCAGTGAATTTCTAGATGGGCAGGGGGAGACCTACGAGCAGTACTTC. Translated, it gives CASSEFLDGQGETYEQYF.

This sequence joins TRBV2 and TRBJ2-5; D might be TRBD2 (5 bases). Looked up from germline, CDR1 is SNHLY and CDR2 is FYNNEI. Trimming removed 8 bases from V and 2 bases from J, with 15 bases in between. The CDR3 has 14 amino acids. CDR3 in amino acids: CASVSLGLQETQYF. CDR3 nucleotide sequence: TGTGCCAGCGTCTCACTAGGCCTTCAAGAGACCCAGTACTTC.

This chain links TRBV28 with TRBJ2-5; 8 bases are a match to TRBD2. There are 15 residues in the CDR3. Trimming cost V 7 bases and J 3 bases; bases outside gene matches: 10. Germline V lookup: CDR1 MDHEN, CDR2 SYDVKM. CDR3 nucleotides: TGTGCCAGCACCTCGGGAGGGGTTTCAGAAGAGACCCAGTACTTC. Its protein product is CASTSGGVSEETQYF.

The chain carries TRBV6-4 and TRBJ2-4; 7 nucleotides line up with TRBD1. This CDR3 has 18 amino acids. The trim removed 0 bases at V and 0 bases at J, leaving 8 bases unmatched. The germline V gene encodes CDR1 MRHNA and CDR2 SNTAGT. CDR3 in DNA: TGTGCCAGCAGTGACTCAGGGACAGACAACCTAGCCAAAAACATTCAGTACTTC. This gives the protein CASSDSGTDNLAKNIQYF.

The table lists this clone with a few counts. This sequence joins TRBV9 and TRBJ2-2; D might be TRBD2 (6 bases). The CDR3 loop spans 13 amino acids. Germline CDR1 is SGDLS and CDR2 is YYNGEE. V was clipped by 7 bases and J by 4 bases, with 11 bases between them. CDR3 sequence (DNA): TGTGCCAGCGGAGGGACCCGCACCGGGGAGCTGTTTTTT. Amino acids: CASGGTRTGELFF. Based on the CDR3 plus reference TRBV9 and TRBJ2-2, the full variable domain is DSGVTQTPKHLITATGQRVTLRCSPRSGDLSVYWYQQSLDQGLQFLIQYYNGEERAKGNILERFSAQQFPDLHSELNLSSLELGDSALYFCASGGTRTGELFFGEGSRLTVL.

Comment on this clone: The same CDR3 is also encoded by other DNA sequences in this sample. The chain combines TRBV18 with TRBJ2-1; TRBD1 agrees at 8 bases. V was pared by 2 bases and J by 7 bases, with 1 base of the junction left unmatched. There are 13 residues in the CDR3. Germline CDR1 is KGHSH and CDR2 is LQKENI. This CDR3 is CASSPGTGNEQFF. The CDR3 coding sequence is TGTGCCAGCTCACCAGGGACAGGAAATGAGCAGTTCTTC.

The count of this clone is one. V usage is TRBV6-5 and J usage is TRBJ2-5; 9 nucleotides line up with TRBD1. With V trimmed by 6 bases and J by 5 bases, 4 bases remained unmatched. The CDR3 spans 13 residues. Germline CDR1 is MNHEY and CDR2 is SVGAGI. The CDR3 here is CASRGQGMETQYF. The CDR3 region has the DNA TGTGCCAGCAGGGGACAGGGTATGGAGACCCAGTACTTC.

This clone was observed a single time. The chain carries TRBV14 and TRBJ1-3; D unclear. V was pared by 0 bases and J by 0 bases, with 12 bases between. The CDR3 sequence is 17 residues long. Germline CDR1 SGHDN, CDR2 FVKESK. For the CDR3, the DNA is TGTGCCAGCAGCCAAGACCGCACTCTTCGCTCTGGAAACACCATATATTTT. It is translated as CASSQDRTLRSGNTIYF.

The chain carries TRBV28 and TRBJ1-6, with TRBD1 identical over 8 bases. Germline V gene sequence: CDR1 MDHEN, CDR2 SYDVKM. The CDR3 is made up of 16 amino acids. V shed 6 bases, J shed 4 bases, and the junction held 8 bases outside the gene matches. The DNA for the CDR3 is TGTGCCAGCAGGGCGCAGGGGGCGCGGTATAATTCACCCCTCCACTTT. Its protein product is CASRAQGARYNSPLHF.

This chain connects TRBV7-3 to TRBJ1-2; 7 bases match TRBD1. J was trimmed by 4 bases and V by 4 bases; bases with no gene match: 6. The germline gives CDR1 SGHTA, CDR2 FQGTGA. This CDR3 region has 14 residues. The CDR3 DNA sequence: TGTGCCAGCAGCTCTGGACAGGCTTTCTATGGCTACACCTTC. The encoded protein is CASSSGQAFYGYTF.

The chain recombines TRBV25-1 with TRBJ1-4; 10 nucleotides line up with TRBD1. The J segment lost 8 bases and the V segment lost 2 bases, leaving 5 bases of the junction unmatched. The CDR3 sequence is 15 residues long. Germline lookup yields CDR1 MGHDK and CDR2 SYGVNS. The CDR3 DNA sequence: TGTGCCAGCAGTGAAGACAGGGGGCTGTCGGAAAAACTGTTTTTT. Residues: CASSEDRGLSEKLFF.

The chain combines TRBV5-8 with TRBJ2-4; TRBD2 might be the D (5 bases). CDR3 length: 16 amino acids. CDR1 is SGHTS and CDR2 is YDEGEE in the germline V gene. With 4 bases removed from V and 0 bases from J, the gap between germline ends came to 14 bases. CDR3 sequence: CASSVGRRIAKNIQYF. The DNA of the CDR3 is TGTGCCAGCAGCGTCGGACGGAGGATAGCCAAAAACATTCAGTACTTC.

As DNA, the CDR3 is TGTGCCAGCAGTTACCTAGCGGGAGGGAGAGAGCAGTACTTC. Translated, it gives CASSYLAGGREQYF. The V and J genes are TRBV6-5 and TRBJ2-7, with 12 bases identical to TRBD2. Trimming at V came to 2 bases and at J to 7 bases, leaving 3 bases not matched to a gene. The germline V gene has CDR1 MNHEY and CDR2 SVGAGI. The CDR3 runs to 14 residues.

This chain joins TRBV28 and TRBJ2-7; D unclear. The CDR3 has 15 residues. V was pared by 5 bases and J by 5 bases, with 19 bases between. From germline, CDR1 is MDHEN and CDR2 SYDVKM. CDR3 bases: TGTGCCAGCAGTATACGGGCCATCCTCCGTCACGAGCAGTACTTC. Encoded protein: CASSIRAILRHEQYF.

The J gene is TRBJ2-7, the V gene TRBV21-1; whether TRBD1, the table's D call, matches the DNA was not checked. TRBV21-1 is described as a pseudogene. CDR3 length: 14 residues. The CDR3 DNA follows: TGTGCCAGCAGCGGGGGGACAGAGAGCCTCGAGCAGTACTTC. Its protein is CASSGGTESLEQYF.

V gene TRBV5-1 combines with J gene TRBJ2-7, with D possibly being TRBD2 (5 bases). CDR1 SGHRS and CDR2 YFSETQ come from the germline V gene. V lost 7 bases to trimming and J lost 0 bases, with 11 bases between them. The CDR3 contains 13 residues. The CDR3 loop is CASATLASYEQYF. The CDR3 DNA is TGCGCCAGCGCCACCCTAGCCTCCTACGAGCAGTACTTC.